Listed below are T cell receptor beta chains from one sample, sequenced in a study of blood T cell repertoires in COVID-19. Here immunoSEQ multiplex PCR was the method, and the copy in TCRdb shows in-frame clones only, minus some. The sample lists about half a million clones, around 85% occurring once. The source material was peripheral blood. All receptors come from a human donor in a cohort sampled during active COVID-19. Each CDR3 is given with its conserved first and last residue. Each record gives: D gene, clone size, J gene, V gene, CDR3 DNA, CDR3 protein. A D gene is named only where the DNA matches it firmly. Size values are once, few and many counts, or a class for expanded clones, and some rows have none.

d_call: -
clone_size: -
j_call: TRBJ1-1
v_call: TRBV19
cdr3_nt: TGTGCCAGTAGTACTTACCGCTTCCAGGGGAGCACTGAAGCTTTCTTT
cdr3_aa: CASSTYRFQGSTEAFF

d_call: TRBD1
clone_size: -
j_call: TRBJ1-4
v_call: TRBV9
cdr3_nt: TGTGCCAGCAGCGTAGGAAAGGGGGCCGGGACTAATGAAAAACTGTTTTTT
cdr3_aa: CASSVGKGAGTNEKLFF

d_call: -
clone_size: few
j_call: TRBJ2-2
v_call: TRBV7-8
cdr3_nt: TGTGCCAGCAGCTTATGGGCAAGCACCGGGGAGCTGTTTTTT
cdr3_aa: CASSLWASTGELFF

d_call: -
clone_size: -
j_call: TRBJ2-7
v_call: TRBV5-3
cdr3_nt: TGTGCCAGAAGACGAACCGGGACTGACAACTCCTACGAGCAGTACTTC
cdr3_aa: CARRRTGTDNSYEQYF

d_call: TRBD1
clone_size: -
j_call: TRBJ2-3
v_call: TRBV15
cdr3_nt: TGTGCCACCAGCAGTGGACAGGGGACAGATACGCAGTATTTT
cdr3_aa: CATSSGQGTDTQYF

d_call: TRBD2
clone_size: -
j_call: TRBJ2-5
v_call: TRBV3-1/TRBV3-2
cdr3_nt: TGTGCCAGCAGCCAAGATCGGGGGGGAGGGCCCCAGTACTTC
cdr3_aa: CASSQDRGGGPQYF

d_call: -
clone_size: -
j_call: TRBJ2-7
v_call: TRBV21-1
cdr3_nt: TGTGCCAGCAGCTTGCGGACAGGGGGCCCCGGCTACGAGCAGTACTTC
cdr3_aa: CASSLRTGGPGYEQYF

d_call: -
clone_size: -
j_call: TRBJ2-1
v_call: TRBV19
cdr3_nt: TGTGCCAGTAGTTTCGGAGGTGAGCAGTTCTTC
cdr3_aa: CASSFGGEQFF

d_call: TRBD1
clone_size: -
j_call: TRBJ1-4
v_call: TRBV7-2
cdr3_nt: TGTGCCAGCAGCAAGGATGGGACAGGGTTTGAAAAACTGTTTTTT
cdr3_aa: CASSKDGTGFEKLFF

d_call: TRBD2
clone_size: -
j_call: TRBJ2-3
v_call: TRBV10-2
cdr3_nt: TGCGCCAGCATTAGCGGACTAGCGGGTACAGATACGCAGTATTTT
cdr3_aa: CASISGLAGTDTQYF

d_call: TRBD2
clone_size: -
j_call: TRBJ2-1
v_call: TRBV10-3
cdr3_nt: TGTGCCATTAGACTAGCGGGGGGCAATGAGCAGTTCTTC
cdr3_aa: CAIRLAGGNEQFF

d_call: -
clone_size: -
j_call: TRBJ1-2
v_call: TRBV30
cdr3_nt: TGTGCCTGGAAACCGGAGAGCTTGAGTGGCTACACCTTC
cdr3_aa: CAWKPESLSGYTF

d_call: TRBD2
clone_size: few
j_call: TRBJ2-3
v_call: TRBV5-4
cdr3_nt: TGTGCCAGCAGCTTGGGACTAGCGGGATGGACAGATACGCAGTATTTT
cdr3_aa: CASSLGLAGWTDTQYF

d_call: TRBD2
clone_size: -
j_call: TRBJ2-1
v_call: TRBV6-5
cdr3_nt: TGTGCCAGCAGGCAGACTAGCGGAAACTACAATGAGCAGTTCTTC
cdr3_aa: CASRQTSGNYNEQFF

d_call: TRBD1
clone_size: -
j_call: TRBJ1-5
v_call: TRBV2
cdr3_nt: TGTGCCAGCAGCGGACAGGGGGCCTTTCAGCCCCAGCATTTT
cdr3_aa: CASSGQGAFQPQHF

d_call: TRBD1
clone_size: -
j_call: TRBJ1-2
v_call: TRBV19
cdr3_nt: TGTGCCAGTAGACGACAGGGGGCGAGCTATGGCTACACCTTC
cdr3_aa: CASRRQGASYGYTF

d_call: -
clone_size: -
j_call: TRBJ2-5
v_call: TRBV2
cdr3_nt: TGTGCCAGCTTAAGGGGGAGACAAGAGACCCAGTACTTC
cdr3_aa: CASLRGRQETQYF

d_call: TRBD1
clone_size: once
j_call: TRBJ1-1
v_call: TRBV7-8
cdr3_nt: TGTGCCAGCAGCTCCCGGGGTGGGAGAAGGACAGGGGATAACACTGAAGCTTTCTTT
cdr3_aa: CASSSRGGRRTGDNTEAFF

d_call: -
clone_size: -
j_call: TRBJ1-4
v_call: TRBV11-2
cdr3_nt: TGTGCCAGCAGCGTCGGAGGGGTCCGGGGTGAAAAACTGTTTTTT
cdr3_aa: CASSVGGVRGEKLFF

d_call: -
clone_size: -
j_call: TRBJ2-7
v_call: TRBV30
cdr3_nt: TGTGCCTGGAGTGTACTGGCGGGGGCGGTCTCCGAGCAGTACTTC
cdr3_aa: CAWSVLAGAVSEQYF

d_call: -
clone_size: -
j_call: TRBJ1-4
v_call: TRBV11-2
cdr3_nt: TGTGCCAGCAGCTTAACCTCTCGGGGGGGCGAAAAACTGTTTTTT
cdr3_aa: CASSLTSRGGEKLFF

d_call: -
clone_size: -
j_call: TRBJ1-1
v_call: TRBV29-1
cdr3_nt: TGCAGCGTTGAAGTTCAGGGCAACACTGAAGCTTTCTTT
cdr3_aa: CSVEVQGNTEAFF

d_call: -
clone_size: -
j_call: TRBJ1-3
v_call: TRBV30
cdr3_nt: TGTGCCTGGAATCGGGGCTCTGGAAACACCATATATTTT
cdr3_aa: CAWNRGSGNTIYF

d_call: -
clone_size: few
j_call: TRBJ1-1
v_call: TRBV18
cdr3_nt: TGTGCCAGCTCACCGGAGGCATCGATGAACACTGAAGCTTTCTTT
cdr3_aa: CASSPEASMNTEAFF

d_call: -
clone_size: -
j_call: TRBJ1-2
v_call: TRBV7-9
cdr3_nt: TGTGCCAGCAGTTATTGGGAGTTTAGCTATGGCTACACCTTC
cdr3_aa: CASSYWEFSYGYTF

d_call: -
clone_size: once
j_call: TRBJ1-3
v_call: TRBV6-5
cdr3_nt: TGTGCCAGCAAACCGCGGGATCCCCGAGACACCATATATTTT
cdr3_aa: CASKPRDPRDTIYF

d_call: TRBD1
clone_size: -
j_call: TRBJ1-6
v_call: TRBV28
cdr3_nt: TGTGCCAGCAGCCCGACCACTGGGACAGGGGCTCTCCACTTT
cdr3_aa: CASSPTTGTGALHF

d_call: TRBD1
clone_size: -
j_call: TRBJ2-1
v_call: TRBV27
cdr3_nt: TGTGCCAGCCGGGACAGGGGCTACAATGAGCAGTTCTTC
cdr3_aa: CASRDRGYNEQFF

d_call: -
clone_size: -
j_call: TRBJ2-1
v_call: TRBV6-1
cdr3_nt: TGTGCCAGCAGTGAACAGGGGTACAATGAGCAGTTCTTC
cdr3_aa: CASSEQGYNEQFF

d_call: -
clone_size: -
j_call: TRBJ2-1
v_call: TRBV3-1/TRBV3-2
cdr3_nt: TGTGCCAGCAGTCAAGATTCGGCTAGTTCGAGCCTGTTCTTC
cdr3_aa: CASSQDSASSSLFF

d_call: -
clone_size: once
j_call: TRBJ2-5
v_call: TRBV2
cdr3_nt: TGTGCCAGCAGTGATAGGGGGGGCTTCCAAGAGACCCAGTACTTC
cdr3_aa: CASSDRGGFQETQYF

d_call: TRBD2
clone_size: -
j_call: TRBJ2-5
v_call: TRBV15
cdr3_nt: TGTGCCACCAGCTCACCCGGGGGGGAAGGAGAGACCCAGTACTTC
cdr3_aa: CATSSPGGEGETQYF

d_call: TRBD1
clone_size: few
j_call: TRBJ1-5
v_call: TRBV30
cdr3_nt: TGTGCCTGGAGTGTGAAGGGGGCGGATCCCCAGCATTTT
cdr3_aa: CAWSVKGADPQHF

d_call: TRBD1
clone_size: -
j_call: TRBJ1-1
v_call: TRBV9
cdr3_nt: TGTGCCAGCAGCGCAGGGGGCGTCACTGAAGCTTTCTTT
cdr3_aa: CASSAGGVTEAFF

d_call: TRBD1
clone_size: once
j_call: TRBJ1-1
v_call: TRBV13
cdr3_nt: TGTGCCAGCAGCTTTTTCCAGGGACAGGAGATGAACACTGAAGCTTTCTTT
cdr3_aa: CASSFFQGQEMNTEAFF

d_call: TRBD2
clone_size: -
j_call: TRBJ2-1
v_call: TRBV9
cdr3_nt: TGTGCCAGCAGCCCGTTGAGCGGGAGTATCTACAATGAGCAGTTCTTC
cdr3_aa: CASSPLSGSIYNEQFF

d_call: -
clone_size: -
j_call: TRBJ2-3
v_call: TRBV5-1
cdr3_nt: TGCGCCAGCACCAGAGGGCCTAGCACAGATACGCAGTATTTT
cdr3_aa: CASTRGPSTDTQYF

d_call: -
clone_size: -
j_call: TRBJ2-2
v_call: TRBV6-5
cdr3_nt: TGTGCCAGCAGGCCAGGGGTCACCGGGGAGCTGTTTTTT
cdr3_aa: CASRPGVTGELFF

d_call: TRBD1
clone_size: once
j_call: TRBJ1-4
v_call: TRBV11-2
cdr3_nt: TGTGCCAGCAGCCGGGACAGGCTTAATGAAAAACTGTTTTTT
cdr3_aa: CASSRDRLNEKLFF

d_call: -
clone_size: -
j_call: TRBJ1-2
v_call: TRBV7-3
cdr3_nt: TGTGCCAGCAGCTTAATGGGGGAGGGAACCTACACCTTC
cdr3_aa: CASSLMGEGTYTF

d_call: -
clone_size: -
j_call: TRBJ1-1
v_call: TRBV10-3
cdr3_nt: TGTGCCATCAGCCCAGGAACAGGTGAAGCTTTCTTT
cdr3_aa: CAISPGTGEAFF

d_call: -
clone_size: -
j_call: TRBJ2-7
v_call: TRBV28
cdr3_nt: TGTGCCAGCAGCCTAACCCAACCCCACTCCTACGAGCAGTACTTC
cdr3_aa: CASSLTQPHSYEQYF

d_call: -
clone_size: few
j_call: TRBJ1-5
v_call: TRBV5-8
cdr3_nt: TGTGCCAGCAGCCGGACAGTAGATCAGCCCCAGCATTTT
cdr3_aa: CASSRTVDQPQHF

d_call: -
clone_size: -
j_call: TRBJ1-1
v_call: TRBV7-9
cdr3_nt: TGTGCCAGCAGCTTAGCTTACGGGGACACTGAAGCTTTCTTT
cdr3_aa: CASSLAYGDTEAFF

d_call: -
clone_size: -
j_call: TRBJ1-5
v_call: TRBV28
cdr3_nt: TGTGCCAGCAGTTTTGTAGGGGTCGGCAATCAGCCCCAGCATTTT
cdr3_aa: CASSFVGVGNQPQHF

d_call: TRBD2
clone_size: once
j_call: TRBJ2-3
v_call: TRBV2
cdr3_nt: TGTGCCAGCAGGGGCTTGGCTAGCGGGAGCCATACGCAGTATTTT
cdr3_aa: CASRGLASGSHTQYF